The entry below describes one TCR beta chain. The CDR3 totals 16 residues. V was cut by 4 bases and J by 6 bases, with 22 bases left in between. The germline V gene encodes CDR1 SGHNT and CDR2 YYREEE (reference sequence). The data were taken from a study of blood T cell repertoires in COVID-19. Sequencing was performed with immunoSEQ multiplex PCR; in TCRdb, only in-frame clones are kept and a portion is missing. Of some 320,000 clones detected, around 90% appear once; the ten largest clones hold 2.6%. Two negative PCRs, clearance, or symptom resolution were required of recovered Cohort 3 donors. Sequences were obtained from PBMCs or T cells enriched from blood (not recorded which). This clonotype was sampled from a man in his sixties who had recovered from COVID-19. The V call is TRBV5-4, the J call TRBJ1-2; D is perhaps TRBD1 (6 bases). The CDR3: CASSPETGGLLDGYTF. In nucleotides, the CDR3 is TGTGCCAGCAGCCCCGAGACGGGGGGCCTCTTGGATGGCTACACCTTC.